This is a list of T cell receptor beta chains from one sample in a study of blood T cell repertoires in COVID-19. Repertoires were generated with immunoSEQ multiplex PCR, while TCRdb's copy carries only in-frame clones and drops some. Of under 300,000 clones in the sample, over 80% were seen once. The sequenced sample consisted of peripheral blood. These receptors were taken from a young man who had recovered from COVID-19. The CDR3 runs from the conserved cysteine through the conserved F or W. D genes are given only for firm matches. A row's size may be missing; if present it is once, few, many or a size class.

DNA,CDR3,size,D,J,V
TGTGCCAGCAGCCGCAATCGTGGTTCGCGGGCCACTAACTATGGCTACACCTTC,CASSRNRGSRATNYGYTF,NA,NA,TRBJ1-2,TRBV16
TGTGCCAGCAGCTTAGCAGGGGGCGCTGCGGATGAGCAGTTCTTC,CASSLAGGAADEQFF,NA,TRBD1,TRBJ2-1,TRBV7-6
TGTGCCAGCATGGCAGGAACTAATGAAAAACTGTTTTTT,CASMAGTNEKLFF,NA,NA,TRBJ1-4,TRBV2
TGTGCCAGCAGCTTAACAGGGGAGGTCTATGGCTACACCTTC,CASSLTGEVYGYTF,NA,TRBD1,TRBJ1-2,TRBV7-8
TGTGCCAGCAGCGGGACTAGCGGGGGATCTGACGGGGAGCTGTTTTTT,CASSGTSGGSDGELFF,few,TRBD2,TRBJ2-2,TRBV6-8
TGCGCCAGCAGCTTGTGGGGCGAGAACACCGGGGAGCTGTTTTTT,CASSLWGENTGELFF,NA,NA,TRBJ2-2,TRBV5-1
TGTGCCAGCAGCTTAATCTCCACAGATACGCAGTATTTT,CASSLISTDTQYF,NA,NA,TRBJ2-3,TRBV7-9
TGTGCCATCATGCGGGGGGGGACAGATACGCAGTATTTT,CAIMRGGTDTQYF,NA,TRBD2,TRBJ2-3,TRBV10-3
TGTGCCAGCGGCGCCAGCGGGGGGTGGTACAATGAGCAGTTCTTC,CASGASGGWYNEQFF,few,TRBD2,TRBJ2-1,TRBV7-2
TGTGCCAGTAGACTGGGACAGGGGGTCGGACAGCCCCAGCATTTT,CASRLGQGVGQPQHF,NA,TRBD1,TRBJ1-5,TRBV19
TGTGCCAGCAGCGTAGCTGCGCACTCCCAAGAGACCCAGTACTTC,CASSVAAHSQETQYF,NA,NA,TRBJ2-5,TRBV9
TGTGCCAGCTCACCTCAGGAGACCCAGTACTTC,CASSPQETQYF,NA,NA,TRBJ2-5,TRBV18
TGTGCCACCAGCAGAGCCCCCCTCGACTACCCCAGCGAGCAGTACTTC,CATSRAPLDYPSEQYF,once,NA,TRBJ2-7,TRBV15
TGTGCCAGCAGTTTGTTGTACAATCAGCCCCAGCATTTT,CASSLLYNQPQHF,NA,NA,TRBJ1-5,TRBV12-3/TRBV12-4
TGTGCCAGCAGTGGGTGGCAACAGAACACTGAAGCTTTCTTT,CASSGWQQNTEAFF,NA,NA,TRBJ1-1,TRBV2
TGTGCCAGCAGCTTAGTTACGGCTAGCGGGCGACTTTATCAAGAGACCCAGTACTTC,CASSLVTASGRLYQETQYF,once,TRBD2,TRBJ2-5,TRBV11-2
TGTGCCAGCAGCAGACCGACAGGGTTTAACGGAAACACCATATATTTT,CASSRPTGFNGNTIYF,NA,NA,TRBJ1-3,TRBV21-1
TGTGCCAGCAGCCCCTTCCAGCGGGGTGGCTACAATGAGCAGTTCTTC,CASSPFQRGGYNEQFF,once,TRBD2,TRBJ2-1,TRBV7-8
TGCGCCAGCAGCCAAGCTATAGCGGGGGGTACCGGGGAGCTGTTTTTT,CASSQAIAGGTGELFF,NA,TRBD2,TRBJ2-2,TRBV4-1
TGTGCCAGCATGCCGCCTGCGGGGGGGGGCAATGAGCAGTTCTTC,CASMPPAGGGNEQFF,NA,TRBD2,TRBJ2-1,TRBV5-3
TGTGCCAGCAGTACGGACAGGGTCAACCCCAAGCAGTACTTC,CASSTDRVNPKQYF,NA,TRBD1,TRBJ2-7,TRBV6-5
TGCGCCAGCAGCCAATTTTTTGGATCATCCGGGGACTATGGCTACACCTTC,CASSQFFGSSGDYGYTF,NA,NA,TRBJ1-2,TRBV4-1
TGTGCCAGTAGCTTCACTAGACTTCGGATCACCGGGGAGCTGTTTTTT,CASSFTRLRITGELFF,NA,NA,TRBJ2-2,TRBV19
TGTGCCAGCAGTTACCTGACAGGGGCGAACACTGAAGCTTTCTTT,CASSYLTGANTEAFF,NA,TRBD1,TRBJ1-1,TRBV6-2/TRBV6-3
TGCGCCAGCAGTTTAGGGCAGGGCAGAGATGGCTACACCTTC,CASSLGQGRDGYTF,NA,NA,TRBJ1-2,TRBV5-1
TGTGCCAGCAAGAAGAGGGATGGACATTCACCCCTCCACTTT,CASKKRDGHSPLHF,once,NA,TRBJ1-6,TRBV27
TGTGCCAGCTCACCGGGACAGGCGAACACTGAAGCTTTCTTT,CASSPGQANTEAFF,NA,TRBD1,TRBJ1-1,TRBV18
TGCGCCAGCAAGGAGGGAAACACTGAAGCTTTCTTT,CASKEGNTEAFF,NA,NA,TRBJ1-1,TRBV5-1
TGTGCCAGCAGTTCCCGTACACCGAACACTGAAGCTTTCTTT,CASSSRTPNTEAFF,NA,NA,TRBJ1-1,TRBV6-5
TGCGCCAGCAGCCAAGTTGGCGGGGGGGCGGGCACTGAAGCTTTCTTT,CASSQVGGGAGTEAFF,NA,NA,TRBJ1-1,TRBV4-1
TGCGCCAGCAGCTTAGAGCGGGGTCAATATAATTCACCCCTCCACTTT,CASSLERGQYNSPLHF,once,NA,TRBJ1-6,TRBV5-1
TGTGCCAGCAGCCTTGGGACAGCCTTCTCCTACGAGCAGTACTTC,CASSLGTAFSYEQYF,NA,TRBD1,TRBJ2-7,TRBV7-9
TGTGCCAGCTCCACCGGGACAGAGCAGGGCGAGCAGTACTTC,CASSTGTEQGEQYF,NA,TRBD1,TRBJ2-7,TRBV18
TGCGCCAGCAGCTTGGCTTTTGGGGGACTCTCACCCCTCCACTTT,CASSLAFGGLSPLHF,NA,NA,TRBJ1-6,TRBV5-1
TGTGCCAGCTCCCCCGGGGGGGGGCGGGTGGTCACTGAAGCTTTCTTT,CASSPGGGRVVTEAFF,NA,NA,TRBJ1-1,TRBV7-3
TGCGCCAGCAGCTTGGACAGGCAGCCCGTTATGAACACTGAAGCTTTCTTT,CASSLDRQPVMNTEAFF,NA,NA,TRBJ1-1,TRBV5-1
TGTGCCAGCAGCCTACAGGGCTCGCTTAATGAAAAACTGTTTTTT,CASSLQGSLNEKLFF,NA,NA,TRBJ1-4,TRBV5-6
TGTGCCAGTAGTCCCCGGTCCGATGTAGGGGAGCTGTTTTTT,CASSPRSDVGELFF,few,NA,TRBJ2-2,TRBV19
TGCGCCAGCAGCTCCGTCGGCCTAGCGGGGGCATCCAGCTCCTACGAGCAGTACTTC,CASSSVGLAGASSSYEQYF,few,TRBD2,TRBJ2-7,TRBV5-1
TGTGCCAGTAGTAGGTACCAGGGGGATCAGCCCCAGCATTTT,CASSRYQGDQPQHF,once,TRBD1,TRBJ1-5,TRBV19
TGTGCCAGTAGCCCAACCGGTTATAGCAATCAGCCCCAGCATTTT,CASSPTGYSNQPQHF,once,NA,TRBJ1-5,TRBV19
TGCGCCAGCAGCTTGCAGGGCTCCAATTCACCCCTCCACTTT,CASSLQGSNSPLHF,NA,NA,TRBJ1-6,TRBV5-1
TGTGCCAGCAGCCTTGGGCGGGGAAATTCACCCCTCCACTTT,CASSLGRGNSPLHF,NA,NA,TRBJ1-6,TRBV9
TGTGCCAGCAGGCAGGAGGTAGATTTTACCGGGGAGCTGTTTTTT,CASRQEVDFTGELFF,NA,NA,TRBJ2-2,TRBV7-3
TGTGCCAGCAGCTTGGGGACTCCATCCTACAATGAGCAGTTCTTC,CASSLGTPSYNEQFF,once,NA,TRBJ2-1,TRBV5-4
TGTGCCAGCAGGAACACTAGCGGACCCACAGATACGCAGTATTTT,CASRNTSGPTDTQYF,NA,TRBD2,TRBJ2-3,TRBV11-3
TGTGCCAGCAACGGACAGGGAACCGGGGAGCTGTTTTTT,CASNGQGTGELFF,once,TRBD1,TRBJ2-2,TRBV2
TGCGCCAGCAGCTTCGGACTAGCGGGGGGGCGAGGCACAGATACGCAGTATTTT,CASSFGLAGGRGTDTQYF,NA,TRBD2,TRBJ2-3,TRBV5-1
TGTGCCAGCAGTTACTCGGTGTCCCTAGACAGGGGGAAAAACATTCAGTACTTC,CASSYSVSLDRGKNIQYF,NA,TRBD1,TRBJ2-4,TRBV6-8
TGCAGCGTTGAGCTTCCGAGCACTGAAGCTTTCTTT,CSVELPSTEAFF,NA,NA,TRBJ1-1,TRBV29-1